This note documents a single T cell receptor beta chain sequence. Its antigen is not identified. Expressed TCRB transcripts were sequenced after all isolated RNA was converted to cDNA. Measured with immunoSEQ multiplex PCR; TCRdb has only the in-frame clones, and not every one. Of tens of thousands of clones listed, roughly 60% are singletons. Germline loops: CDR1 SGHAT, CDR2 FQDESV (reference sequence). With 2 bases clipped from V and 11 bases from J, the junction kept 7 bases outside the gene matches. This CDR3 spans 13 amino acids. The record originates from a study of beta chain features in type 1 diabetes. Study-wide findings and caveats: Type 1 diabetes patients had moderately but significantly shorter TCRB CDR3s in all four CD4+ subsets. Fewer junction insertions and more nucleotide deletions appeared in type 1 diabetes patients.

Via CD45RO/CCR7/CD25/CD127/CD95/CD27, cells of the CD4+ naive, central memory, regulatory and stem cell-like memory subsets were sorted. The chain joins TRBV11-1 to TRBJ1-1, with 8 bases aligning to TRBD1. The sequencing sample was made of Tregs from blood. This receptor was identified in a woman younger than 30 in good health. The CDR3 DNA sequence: TGTGCCAGCAGCTTACGCAGGGGGCAGGGGGCTTTCTTT. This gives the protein CASSLRRGQGAFF. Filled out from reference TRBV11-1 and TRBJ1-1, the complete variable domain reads EAEVAQSPRYKITEKSQAVAFWCDPISGHATLYWYRQILGQGPELLVQFQDESVVDDSQLPKDRFSAERLKGVDSTLKIQPAELGDSAMYLCASSLRRGQGAFFGQGTRLTVV.